This T cell receptor beta chain is drawn from a study of T cells after yellow fever vaccination. MiXCR, applied by TCRdb to the 5' RACE reads, yields one record per CDR3 protein. Altogether some 500,000 distinct CDR3 sequences are present, less than 15% being singletons, with the ten largest covering roughly an eighth. This CDR3 contains 15 residues. Germline assignment: CDR1 SEHNR and CDR2 FQNEAQ (reference sequence). The V gene end was trimmed by 5 bases and the J gene end by 2 bases; junction bases not matched to a gene: 6. Sequencing used PBMCs, obtained on the day of the yellow fever booster vaccination. The genes are TRBV7-9 and TRBJ1-1; 9 nucleotides agree with TRBD1. This clonotype was sampled from a man aged 25 to 40 who received the YFV17D yellow fever vaccine. The CDR3 bases are TGTGCCAGCAGCGCAGGACAGGGGAGAAACACTGAAGCTTTCTTT. Protein sequence: CASSAGQGRNTEAFF.